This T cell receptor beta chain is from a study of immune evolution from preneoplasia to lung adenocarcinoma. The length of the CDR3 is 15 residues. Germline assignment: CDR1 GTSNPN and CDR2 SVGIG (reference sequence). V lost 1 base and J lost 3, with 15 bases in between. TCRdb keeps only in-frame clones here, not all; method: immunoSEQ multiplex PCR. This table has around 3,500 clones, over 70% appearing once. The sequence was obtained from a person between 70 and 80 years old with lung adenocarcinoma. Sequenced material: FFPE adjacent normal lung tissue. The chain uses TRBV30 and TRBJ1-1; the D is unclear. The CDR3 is CAWSDIAAGDTEAFF. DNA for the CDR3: TGTGCCTGGAGTGACATCGCCGCCGGGGACACTGAAGCTTTCTTT.